Following are 15 T cell receptor beta chains from one sample sequenced in a study of T cell responses to AZD1222 COVID-19 vaccine. TCRdb keeps only in-frame clones here, not all; method: immunoSEQ multiplex PCR. The table has about 120,000 clones, roughly 93% seen once. The source was peripheral blood, collected on day 0 of AZD1222 vaccination. Receptors were obtained from an adult in good health.

The rearrangement uses TRBV12-3 or TRBV12-4 and TRBJ1-2; D remains ambiguous. The CDR3 runs 12 residues. Deletions cut 8 bases from V and 4 bases from J, with 11 bases between. The CDR3 DNA reads TGTGCCAGCGGTAAGGTGGCCTATGGCTACACCTTC. Translated: CASGKVAYGYTF.

A note on this clone: The sample has other DNA sequences that encode this CDR3 too. This chain uses TRBV27 with TRBJ1-4; no clear D gene. Per germline, CDR1 MNHEY and CDR2 SMNVEV (reference sequence). The CDR3 length is 14 residues. Trimming removed 6 bases from V and 8 bases from J, with 16 bases in between. In DNA, the CDR3 is TGTGCCAGCAGCTCGCCCGGCCTCGGAGAAAAACTGTTTTTT. Translating gives CASSSPGLGEKLFF.

The chain joins TRBV6-5 to TRBJ2-7; D tentatively fits TRBD1 or TRBD2 (6 bases each). CDR1 is MNHEY and CDR2 is SVGAGI in the germline V gene. V lost 8 bases, J lost 8 bases, and 13 bases lay in between. CDR3 size: 11 residues. The CDR3 loop reads CASGGQGQQYV. Written as DNA, the CDR3 is TGTGCCAGCGGGGGGCAGGGGCAGCAGTACGTC.

In nucleotides, the CDR3 is TGTGCCAGCAGCTTGCAAGCCGGGTCCAGCACAGATACGCAGTATTTT. Its translation: CASSLQAGSSTDTQYF. The chain uses TRBV7-2 and TRBJ2-3; D gene unclear. This CDR3 region has 16 residues. V was pared by 3 bases and J by 0 bases, with 13 bases between. Germline V gene sequence: CDR1 SGHTA, CDR2 FQGNSA.

This chain uses TRBV5-1 with TRBJ2-3, with 11 bases fitting TRBD2. The CDR3 is 15 amino acids. The ends lost 5 bases at V and 6 bases at J; junction bases unmatched: 8. Germline V lookup: CDR1 SGHRS, CDR2 YFSETQ. CDR3 coding DNA: TGCGCCAGCAGTTTAGCGGGAGGGCCATGGGATACGCAGTATTTT. It encodes CASSLAGGPWDTQYF.

The rearrangement joins TRBV10-3 to TRBJ1-3, with D perhaps TRBD1 (6 bases). Germline CDR1 and CDR2: ENHRY and SYGVKD. The CDR3 has 16 residues. V was shortened by 8 bases and J by 1 base, with 18 bases between the two germline ends. As DNA, the CDR3 is TGTGCCATCGCGGGATCAGGGGACCTTTCTGGAAACACCATATATTTT. It codes for CAIAGSGDLSGNTIYF.

This rearrangement joins TRBV6-6 to TRBJ1-5, with 7 bases identical to TRBD1. The CDR3 sequence is 16 residues long. Germline V gene sequence: CDR1 MNHNY, CDR2 SVGAGI (reference sequence). The trim removed 4 bases at V and 4 bases at J, leaving 10 bases unmatched. CDR3 DNA: TGTGCCAGCAGTTCATCCAGGGGGTTAACAAATCAGCCCCAGCATTTT. This translates into CASSSSRGLTNQPQHF.

The J gene is TRBJ2-7, the V gene TRBV3-1 (or the pseudogene TRBV3-2); the match to TRBD1 covers 9 bases. J gave up 1 base and V 1 base, and 11 bases lay outside the gene matches. In germline, CDR1 is LGHDT, CDR2 YNNKEL (reference sequence). CDR3 length: 18 amino acids. CDR3 residues: CASSQGGTLGQGSYEQYF. The CDR3 DNA is TGTGCCAGCAGCCAAGGAGGAACCTTGGGACAGGGTTCCTACGAGCAGTACTTC.

The chain joins TRBV5-1 to TRBJ2-3; D uncertain. Germline CDR1 is SGHRS and CDR2 is YFSETQ. The V and J ends lost 0 bases and 4 bases respectively, with 12 bases between them. This CDR3 has 15 amino acids. CDR3 sequence reads: CASSLGDYTADTQYF. CDR3 bases: TGCGCCAGCAGCTTGGGGGATTACACGGCAGATACGCAGTATTTT.

The CDR3 DNA reads as TGCAGCGTTCGAACAGGGGGCTCGGGTCAGCCCCAGCATTTT. It codes for CSVRTGGSGQPQHF. The rearrangement joins TRBV29-1 to TRBJ1-5, with 9 bases identical to TRBD1. The V gene's germline CDR1 is SQVTM and CDR2 ANQGSEA. J lost 6 bases, V lost 5 bases, and 8 bases had no gene match. CDR3 length: 14 amino acids.

This chain joins TRBV18 and TRBJ1-3, with a possible D match to TRBD1 (6 bases). Germline CDR1 reads KGHSH; CDR2 reads LQKENI. The length of the CDR3 is 16 residues. V lost 2 bases and J lost 4, with 15 bases in between. The CDR3 bases are TGTGCCAGCTCACCATCGTCAGGGGCGAAAGGAAACACCATATATTTT. It codes for CASSPSSGAKGNTIYF. The full variable domain, completed using reference TRBV18 and TRBJ1-3, is NAGVMQNPRHLVRRRGQEARLRCSPMKGHSHVYWYRQLPEEGLKFMVYLQKENIIDESGMPKERFSAEFPKEGPSILRIQQVVRGDSAAYFCASSPSSGAKGNTIYFGEGSWLTVV.

Here the CDR3 reads CSVVWSGRASSYEQYF. As DNA, the CDR3 is TGCAGCGTTGTTTGGAGCGGCAGGGCCAGCTCCTACGAGCAGTACTTC. The chain links TRBV29-1 to TRBJ2-7; D is tentatively TRBD1 or TRBD2 (5 bases each). Germline loops: CDR1 SQVTM, CDR2 ANQGSEA. Trimming took 4 bases from V and 0 from J, leaving 19 bases between them. This CDR3 has 16 amino acids.

The chain is built from TRBV19 and TRBJ1-3; no reliable D call. The CDR3 length is 15 residues. From germline, CDR1 is LNHDA and CDR2 SQIVND (reference sequence). V gave up 2 bases and J gave up 4 bases, with 12 bases separating them. The CDR3, as DNA: TGTGCCAGTAGTATATGGGGTACGGCGGGAAACACCATATATTTT. Protein sequence: CASSIWGTAGNTIYF.

The rearrangement joins TRBV19 to TRBJ1-6; D call uncertain. Germline CDR1 LNHDA, CDR2 SQIVND (reference sequence). V was shortened by 4 bases and J by 0 bases, with 10 bases between the two germline ends. The CDR3 sequence is 16 residues long. The CDR3 region is CASSKDRSSYNSPLHF. CDR3 bases: TGTGCCAGTAGTAAGGACCGTAGCTCCTATAATTCACCCCTCCACTTT.

The chain combines TRBV7-6 with TRBJ2-2, with D possibly being TRBD2 (5 bases). V was clipped by 1 base and J by 8 bases, with 17 bases between them. CDR3 length equals 16 residues. The germline CDR1 and CDR2 sequences are SGHVS and FNYEAQ. The CDR3 protein is CASSLEASAEGGELFF. The CDR3 nucleotides are TGTGCCAGCAGCTTAGAGGCATCAGCGGAAGGTGGGGAGCTGTTTTTT.